The following is a TCR beta chain sequence with its context. In this sample, this clonotype turned up a few times. The specificity of this receptor is unknown. Base quality data are lacking; no much larger clone is found one base away. This entry belongs to a study of T-cell reconstitution after alpha-beta-depleted transplantation in children listed by TCRdb under 2016. For the study in its entirety: T-cell immune reconstitution after TCRalphabeta/CD19-depleted allogeneic hematopoietic cell transplantation in children was quantitatively tracked in the study by means of TCR repertoire profiling.

The CDR3 contains 15 residues, cysteine and phenylalanine counted. The only DNA kept is the CDR3, 45 bases in frame from the first base. In the germline V gene (reference sequence), CDR1 corresponds to LNHDA and CDR2 to SQIVND. V is cut by 3 bases and J by 2 bases, and the space between the germline ends is 12 bases. To prepare the library, PCR was applied. The sequencer listed for this sample is Illumina HiSeq 2500. Molecular barcoding was employed in the preparation of TCR libraries, with unique molecular identifiers being used to normalize TCRbeta repertoire quantification. The raw public data were reprocessed by TCRdb itself: fastp quality trimming at Q25, MiXCR clonotype calling, in-frame beta chains only. CDR3 protein sequences are deduplicated, and each keeps its most common genes and DNA. This sample has about 640,000 distinct CDR3 sequences in its table, and 16% of those were observed once. In total, the top ten clones hold 0.8% to 1.1% of the sample.

The rearranged chain carries TRBV19 and TRBJ2-3; the D segment could be TRBD2, given 5 matching bases. The sample here was PBMCs from the stem cell graft donor, taken from the stem cell graft. This sequence was found in a human donor who donated a stem cell graft to a child with acute myeloid leukemia. The CDR3 protein: CASSMVTGYTDTQYF. The DNA sequence is given as TGTGCCAGTAGTATGGTGACGGGGTACACAGATACGCAGTATTTT.